This T cell receptor (beta chain) derives from a study of T cell responses to AZD1222 COVID-19 vaccine. The CDR3 contains 13 residues. CDR1 and CDR2 from the germline V gene are MNHEY and SVGAGI. Trimming took 5 bases from V and 7 from J; bases not matched to a gene: 5. This clone was detected a few times. The antigen remains unidentified. TCRdb keeps only in-frame clones here, not all; method: immunoSEQ multiplex PCR. This sample has over 150,000 clones, with 90% found just once. Study findings and constraints: The study found vaccine-associated CD4 TCRs spanning spike, dominant at 160-218 and 743-854. Sampling that yielded the repertoires occurred only after the peak T cell response. Clonal diversity may have been underestimated in mostly white British donors.

The sample in question was peripheral blood, obtained on day 0 of AZD1222 vaccination. This clonotype was obtained from an adult in good health. The rearrangement joins TRBV6-5 to TRBJ1-2; 9 bases match TRBD1. CDR3 nucleotides: TGTGCCAGCAGTCCATCGGGACAGGGTGGCTACACCTTC. This translates into CASSPSGQGGYTF.